The 25 T cell receptor beta chains in this list originate from one sample, sequenced in a study of T cells in Graves' hyperthyroidism and ophthalmopathy. What was amplified from RNA transcripts were TCR beta CDR3 regions. The TCR CDR3 was amplified in a first-round RT-PCR using the HTBI primer set. TCRdb ran MiXCR on the multiplex PCR reads and lists one entry per CDR3 protein. The sample has more than 550,000 distinct CDR3 sequences; about 45% are singletons. The sequencing sample was made of peripheral blood or thyroid tissue (not recorded which). All receptors come from an adult man with Graves' disease, either hyperthyroidism or ophthalmopathy (not recorded which).

Only one count was recorded for this clonotype. Relative to the germline gene, one junction end is altered; a read error may explain this. The rearrangement links TRBV11-1 to TRBJ2-5; perhaps TRBD1 as D (5 bases). The CDR3 has 8 residues. Per germline, CDR1 SGHAT and CDR2 FQDESV (reference sequence). This CDR3 reads CASRTQDF. In DNA, the CDR3 is TGTGCCAGCAGGACACAGGACTTC.

The sample holds a few counts of this clonotype. This sequence joins TRBV20-1 and TRBJ1-5, with a weak D call TRBD1 (6 bases). CDR1 DFQATT and CDR2 SNEGSKA come from the germline V gene (reference sequence). V was pared by 3 bases and J by 7 bases, with 13 bases between. This CDR3 contains 13 residues. CDR3 in amino acids: CSASPWTDQPQHF. The CDR3 coding sequence is TGCAGTGCTAGCCCCTGGACAGACCAGCCCCAGCATTTT.

This clonotype was counted between two and nine times. A much more abundant neighbour one base away suggests this may be a read error. The chain carries TRBV3-1 and TRBJ1-2; 7 nucleotides align to TRBD1. Germline values: CDR1 LGHDT, CDR2 YNNKEL (reference sequence). There are 11 residues in the CDR3. The V and J ends lost 10 bases and 3 bases, in that order; junction bases with no gene match: 2. CDR3 sequence: CATGQDYGYTF. DNA of the CDR3: TGTGCCACCGGACAGGACTATGGCTACACCTTC.

The chain links TRBV20-1 to TRBJ1-2; D may be TRBD1 (5 bases). The germline V gene has CDR1 DFQATT and CDR2 SNEGSKA (reference sequence). The CDR3 sequence is 14 residues long. V lost 4 bases and J lost 4, with 16 bases in between. CDR3 in DNA: TGCAGTGCTACCCTCCGGGACGGAAGCTATGGCTACACCTTC. Protein: CSATLRDGSYGYTF.

This chain uses TRBV10-3 with TRBJ1-6; tentative D call: TRBD1 (5 bases). In germline, CDR1 is ENHRY, CDR2 SYGVKD. This CDR3 is built from 15 residues. V lost 6 bases and J 4 bases, leaving 13 bases between the germline ends. The CDR3: CAISAGIGYNSPLHF. CDR3 nucleotides: TGTGCCATCAGCGCAGGGATCGGGTATAATTCACCCCTCCACTTT.

The rearrangement uses TRBV11-2 and TRBJ2-6; 9 bases map to TRBD1. The CDR3 has 15 residues. The germline V gene has CDR1 SGHAT and CDR2 FQNNGV. J was trimmed by 10 bases and V by 9 bases; bases with no gene match: 13. This CDR3 reads CASSITGQGVNVLTF. In DNA, the CDR3 is TGTGCCAGTAGTATAACGGGACAGGGCGTAAACGTCCTGACTTTC. Based on the CDR3 plus reference TRBV11-2 and TRBJ2-6, the full variable domain is EAGVAQSPRYKIIEKRQSVAFWCNPISGHATLYWYQQILGQGPKLLIQFQNNGVVDDSQLPKDRFSAERLKGVDSTLKIQPAKLEDSAVYLCASSITGQGVNVLTFGAGSRLTVL.

The sample holds a few counts of this clonotype. The V gene is TRBV7-9, the J gene TRBJ2-7; perhaps TRBD1 as D (5 bases). The CDR3 sequence is 10 residues long. With 5 bases removed from V and 6 bases from J, the gap between germline ends came to 5 bases. Germline assignment: CDR1 SEHNR and CDR2 FQNEAQ (reference sequence). This chain's CDR3 is CASSQGEQYF. The CDR3 DNA sequence: TGTGCCAGCAGCCAGGGCGAGCAGTACTTC.

The rearrangement links TRBV13 to TRBJ1-2, with TRBD1 identical over 8 bases. This CDR3 is 16 amino acids long. V was pared by 4 bases and J by 6 bases, with 13 bases of the junction left unmatched. Germline V gene data show CDR1 as PRHDT and CDR2 as FYEKMQ (reference sequence). CDR3 nucleotides: TGTGCCAGCAGCTCCCAAACGCATGACAGGGGCCATGGCTACACCTTC. Translating gives CASSSQTHDRGHGYTF.

V is TRBV10-3 and J is TRBJ1-5, with D tentatively TRBD1 (6 bases). Deletions cut 3 bases from V and 6 bases from J, with 15 bases between. Germline-derived CDR1 and CDR2 are ENHRY and SYGVKD. The CDR3 is 15 amino acids. CDR3 amino acids: CAISDGQGTGQPQHF. CDR3 sequence (DNA): TGTGCCATCAGTGACGGTCAGGGGACGGGTCAGCCCCAGCATTTT.

This clonotype was recorded at least ten times. This sequence joins TRBV20-1 and TRBJ2-7, with 7 positions matching TRBD1. V lost 3 bases to trimming and J lost 1 base; unmatched junction nucleotides: 6. Germline V CDR1 and CDR2: DFQATT, SNEGSKA (reference sequence). The CDR3 is made up of 14 amino acids. The CDR3 protein is CSASEDRASYEQYF. The CDR3 bases are TGCAGTGCTAGCGAAGACAGGGCGTCCTACGAGCAGTACTTC.

This clonotype was picked up many times. The genes are TRBV7-9 and TRBJ1-1; unclear D gene. CDR3 size: 15 residues. Germline CDR1 and CDR2: SEHNR and FQNEAQ (reference sequence). The V gene lost 3 bases and the J gene lost 0 bases, with 11 bases spanning the gap. As DNA, the CDR3 is TGTGCCAGCAGCTTGGTGGACGGATTGAACACTGAAGCTTTCTTT. Amino acid sequence: CASSLVDGLNTEAFF.

The rearrangement uses TRBV7-9 and TRBJ2-2; TRBD2 matches at 10 bases. From germline, CDR1 is SEHNR and CDR2 FQNEAQ (reference sequence). The CDR3 has 16 amino acids. V lost 1 base and J lost 5; bases outside the gene matches: 4. This CDR3 is CASSLVASGSTGELFF. DNA of the CDR3: TGTGCCAGCAGCTTAGTTGCTAGCGGGAGTACCGGGGAGCTGTTTTTT.

V and J are TRBV7-4 and TRBJ1-2; D possibly corresponds to TRBD1 (6 bases). The CDR3 contains 15 residues. Trimming cost V 5 bases and J 7 bases, with 20 bases left between them. Germline V gene lookup returns CDR1 SGHVT and CDR2 SQSDAQ. The CDR3 coding sequence is TGTGCCAGCAGCGTAGGGGGGGGCAGACACCTTGGCTACACCTTC. Translation: CASSVGGGRHLGYTF.

The V gene is TRBV7-3, the J gene TRBJ2-5; TRBD1 matches 10 bases. This CDR3 comprises 15 residues. Germline lookup yields CDR1 SGHTA and CDR2 FQGTGA. The junction had 4 bases not matched to a gene; V was cut back by 2 bases and J by 4 bases. The CDR3 nucleotides read TGTGCCAGCAGCTTAGCCAGGGACAGGGGAGAGACCCAGTACTTC. It specifies CASSLARDRGETQYF.

This clonotype was seen ten or more times. V is TRBV19 and J is TRBJ1-2; TRBD1 is a possible D gene (6 bases). CDR3 size: 12 residues. The germline V gene encodes CDR1 LNHDA and CDR2 SQIVND (reference sequence). V dropped 6 bases and J dropped 6 bases, with 11 bases sitting between them. The CDR3 loop is CASRNHRDGYTF. CDR3 bases: TGTGCCAGTAGGAACCACAGGGATGGCTACACCTTC. Full variable domain (rest looked up from reference TRBV19 and TRBJ1-2): DGGITQSPKYLFRKEGQNVTLSCEQNLNHDAMYWYRQDPGQGLRLIYYSQIVNDFQKGDIAEGYSVSREKKESFPLTVTSAQKNPTAFYLCASRNHRDGYTFGSGTRLTVV.

This clonotype has a handful of counts. The CDR3 sequence: CASSPTVSGNTIYF. In DNA, the CDR3 is TGTGCCAGTAGTCCGACAGTCTCTGGAAACACCATATATTTT. The chain couples TRBV19 to TRBJ1-3, with D tentatively TRBD1 (5 bases). Per germline, CDR1 LNHDA and CDR2 SQIVND (reference sequence). The CDR3 covers 14 residues. The V and J ends lost 5 bases and 0 bases respectively, with 8 bases between them.

This clonotype appeared a few times. The chain uses TRBV5-1 and TRBJ1-1; D may be TRBD1 (5 bases). V lost 9 bases and J lost 5, with 17 bases in between. This CDR3 comprises 13 residues. The V gene's germline CDR1 is SGHRS and CDR2 YFSETQ. As DNA, the CDR3 is TGCGCCACCTCCAGGGCTCGAGGTACTGAAGCTTTCTTT. It yields the protein CATSRARGTEAFF.

The rearrangement links TRBV5-1 to TRBJ1-2; unclear D gene. From germline, CDR1 is SGHRS and CDR2 YFSETQ. Trimming removed 8 bases from V and 4 bases from J, with 15 bases in between. The length of the CDR3 is 13 residues. The CDR3 region is CARSQRSLYGYTF. The CDR3 DNA follows: TGCGCCAGAAGCCAGAGGAGTCTCTATGGCTACACCTTC.

As regards this clonotype: A much more abundant neighbour one base away suggests this may be a read error. The gene calls are TRBV20-1 and TRBJ1-1; D is undetermined. The CDR3 length is 11 residues. V was clipped by 6 bases and J by 4 bases, with 9 bases between them. CDR1 and CDR2 (germline): DFQATT, SNEGSKA (reference sequence). This CDR3 reads CSADPSTEAFF. In nucleotides, the CDR3 is TGCAGTGCCGACCCATCCACTGAAGCTTTCTTT.

The chain joins TRBV7-9 to TRBJ1-1; maybe TRBD1 (5 bases). The CDR3 consists of 16 residues. V was pared by 5 bases and J by 3 bases, with 19 bases between. Germline V gives CDR1 SEHNR, CDR2 FQNEAQ (reference sequence). CDR3 amino acids: CASSQDLRVGDTEAFF. CDR3 coding DNA: TGTGCCAGCAGCCAAGATCTGAGGGTGGGGGACACTGAAGCTTTCTTT.

This clonotype appeared many times. The rearrangement joins TRBV7-9 to TRBJ2-7; D could derive from TRBD1 or TRBD2 (5 bases each). V shed 5 bases and J shed 0 bases, with 11 bases lying between them. This CDR3 is 14 amino acids long. Germline V lookup: CDR1 SEHNR, CDR2 FQNEAQ (reference sequence). CDR3 sequence: CASSAGGTSYEQYF. CDR3 sequence (DNA): TGTGCCAGCAGCGCGGGTGGGACCTCCTACGAGCAGTACTTC.

This clonotype was seen many times. The chain employs TRBV10-3 and TRBJ1-2, with a tentative D call TRBD1 (6 bases). Germline CDR1 ENHRY, CDR2 SYGVKD. Trimming removed 0 bases at V and 12 bases at J, with 17 bases between. This CDR3 spans 14 amino acids. For the CDR3, the DNA is TGTGCCATCAGTGAGTCGGGACACGGGGTTGGAGACACCTTC. This codes for CAISESGHGVGDTF.

This clonotype was detected many times. The chain's CDR3 is CASSLVGQGGSGNTIYF. CDR3 nucleotide sequence: TGCGCCAGCAGCTTGGTTGGACAGGGGGGCTCTGGAAACACCATATATTTT. The chain uses TRBV5-1 and TRBJ1-3; 10 nucleotides agree with TRBD1. J was trimmed by 0 bases and V by 0 bases; bases with no gene match: 3. Germline values: CDR1 SGHRS, CDR2 YFSETQ. The CDR3 spans 17 residues.

This clonotype was seen ten or more times. This sequence joins TRBV29-1 and TRBJ1-3, with D hard to call. The germline V and J ends were trimmed by 0 bases and 4 bases, with 7 bases remaining between them. Per germline, CDR1 SQVTM and CDR2 ANQGSEA. This CDR3 contains 13 residues. The CDR3 bases are TGCAGCGTTGAAGATCCGGAAGGAAACACCATATATTTT. It yields the protein CSVEDPEGNTIYF. Using reference TRBV29-1 and TRBJ1-3 for the parts outside the CDR3, the full variable domain is SAVISQKPSRDICQRGTSLTIQCQVDSQVTMMFWYRQQPGQSLTLIATANQGSEATYESGFVIDKFPISRPNLTFSTLTVSNMSPEDSSIYLCSVEDPEGNTIYFGEGSWLTVV.

This clonotype has a count of ten or more. The chain employs TRBV11-2 and TRBJ1-3; 7 bases are shared with TRBD1. Germline V lookup: CDR1 SGHAT, CDR2 FQNNGV. This CDR3 is 15 amino acids long. V was clipped by 2 bases and J by 2 bases; unmatched bases: 3. The CDR3 loop is CASSLMRGPGNTIYF. As DNA, the CDR3 is TGTGCCAGCAGCTTAATGAGGGGGCCTGGAAACACCATATATTTT.